These 31 T cell receptor beta chains share one sample of origin, sequenced in a study of blood T cell repertoires in COVID-19. The repertoire was sequenced with immunoSEQ multiplex PCR; TCRdb's copy has only in-frame clones and lacks some. The top ten clones hold 4% to 4.5% of a sample with more than 85,000 clones, around 90% of them seen once. The sample comprised peripheral blood. Receptors were obtained from a human donor with COVID-19, enrolled during active disease. The donor label of this sample is uncertain.

The J gene is TRBJ2-5, the V gene TRBV6-5; possible D gene TRBD1, 8 bases. Germline CDR1 is MNHEY and CDR2 is SVGAGI. The V end lost 5 bases, the J end lost 5 bases, and 15 bases lay between the germline ends. The CDR3 is 14 residues long. The CDR3 loop reads CASSLGQGGETQYF. CDR3 coding DNA: TGTGCCAGCAGTCTTGGACAGGGAGGGGAGACCCAGTACTTC.

This clone occurred a few times. This chain's CDR3 is CASSSNQGSEAFF. Here the CDR3 DNA reads TGTGCCAGCAGCTCGAACCAGGGTTCTGAAGCTTTCTTT. This chain links TRBV7-3 with TRBJ1-1; maybe TRBD1 (5 bases). The V and J ends lost 4 bases and 6 bases respectively, with 12 bases between them. This CDR3 contains 13 residues. Germline values: CDR1 SGHTA, CDR2 FQGTGA.

The chain employs TRBV9 and TRBJ2-5; 9 nucleotides line up with TRBD2. Trimming took 0 bases from V and 1 from J; bases not matched to a gene: 4. The CDR3 runs 16 residues. CDR1 is SGDLS and CDR2 is YYNGEE in the germline V gene. The CDR3 loop is CASSVGRGGFQETQYF. For the CDR3, the DNA is TGTGCCAGCAGCGTAGGGCGGGGGGGTTTCCAAGAGACCCAGTACTTC.

This chain connects TRBV4-1 to TRBJ1-1; maybe TRBD1 (5 bases). CDR3 length: 16 residues. Germline V CDR1 and CDR2: MGHRA, YSYEKL. Trimming shortened V by 2 bases and J by 0 bases, and 13 bases separated the two germline ends. The CDR3 region is CASSQRDGTMNTEAFF. DNA for the CDR3: TGCGCCAGCAGCCAAAGGGACGGGACTATGAACACTGAAGCTTTCTTT.

The gene calls are TRBV25-1 and TRBJ2-7; D unclear. Germline V lookup: CDR1 MGHDK, CDR2 SYGVNS. This CDR3 has 10 amino acids. Trimming left V 4 bases short and J 6 bases short, with 4 bases between. The CDR3 here is CASSAGEQYF. CDR3 sequence (DNA): TGTGCCAGCAGTGCGGGCGAGCAGTACTTC.

The gene calls are TRBV9 and TRBJ2-3; 9 positions match TRBD1. The CDR3 is 14 residues long. The germline V gene has CDR1 SGDLS and CDR2 YYNGEE. Trimming cost V 3 bases and J 4 bases; bases outside gene matches: 3. CDR3 DNA: TGTGCCAGCAGCGGGGACAGGGTCGCAGATACGCAGTATTTT. Its protein is CASSGDRVADTQYF.

The chain recombines TRBV4-1 with TRBJ1-3; no reliable D call. This CDR3 comprises 18 residues. The germline gives CDR1 MGHRA, CDR2 YSYEKL. Trimming took 1 base from V and 0 from J, leaving 16 bases between them. The CDR3 region is CASSQVGRSKISGNTIYF. In DNA, the CDR3 is TGCGCCAGCAGCCAAGTCGGTCGGAGCAAAATCTCTGGAAACACCATATATTTT.

The CDR3 loop is CASSPSRWYEQYF. The CDR3 bases are TGTGCCAGCTCACCCAGCAGGTGGTACGAGCAGTACTTC. The genes are TRBV18 and TRBJ2-7; D remains unclear. This CDR3 contains 13 residues. Germline V lookup: CDR1 KGHSH, CDR2 LQKENI. The germline V and J ends were trimmed by 3 bases and 4 bases, with 10 bases remaining between them. Based on the CDR3 plus reference TRBV18 and TRBJ2-7, the full variable domain is NAGVMQNPRHLVRRRGQEARLRCSPMKGHSHVYWYRQLPEEGLKFMVYLQKENIIDESGMPKERFSAEFPKEGPSILRIQQVVRGDSAAYFCASSPSRWYEQYFGPGTRLTVT.

The gene calls are TRBV9 and TRBJ2-3, with D possibly being TRBD2 (6 bases). Germline V gene data show CDR1 as SGDLS and CDR2 as YYNGEE. The V and J ends lost 4 bases and 0 bases respectively, with 12 bases between them. The CDR3 contains 15 residues. The CDR3 region has the DNA TGTGCCAGCAGCACCCGGACTACCAGCACAGATACGCAGTATTTT. It codes for CASSTRTTSTDTQYF.

The chain has TRBV12-3 or TRBV12-4 and TRBJ1-5; tentatively, D is TRBD1 (5 bases). Trimming shortened V by 6 bases and J by 3 bases, and 9 bases separated the two germline ends. The CDR3 is 13 residues long. CDR3: CASSSTVNQPQHF. CDR3 nucleotides: TGTGCCAGCAGCTCGACAGTCAATCAGCCCCAGCATTTT.

The genes are TRBV5-1 and TRBJ2-5; D unclear. The CDR3 is made up of 14 amino acids. V dropped 0 bases and J dropped 2 bases, with 8 bases sitting between them. Per germline, CDR1 SGHRS and CDR2 YFSETQ. The CDR3 bases are TGCGCCAGCAGCTTGGATCGGAGACAAGAGACCCAGTACTTC. Translated: CASSLDRRQETQYF.

The table lists this clone with a few counts. V is TRBV28 and J is TRBJ2-3; 14 bases are shared with TRBD2. The CDR3 covers 18 residues. Germline V gene data show CDR1 as MDHEN and CDR2 as SYDVKM. V was clipped by 4 bases and J by 0 bases; unmatched bases: 6. CDR3 sequence: CASSSGTSGRKSTDTQYF. CDR3 in DNA: TGTGCCAGCAGTTCCGGGACTAGCGGGAGAAAAAGCACAGATACGCAGTATTTT. Full variable domain (missing parts from reference TRBV28 and TRBJ2-3): DVKVTQSSRYLVKRTGEKVFLECVQDMDHENMFWYRQDPGLGLRLIYFSYDVKMKEKGDIPEGYSVSREKKERFSLILESASTNQTSMYLCASSSGTSGRKSTDTQYFGPGTRLTVL.

The chain employs TRBV10-2 and TRBJ2-5; 8 bases agree with TRBD2. Germline-derived CDR1 and CDR2 are WSHSY and SAAADI. This CDR3 is 13 amino acids long. J was trimmed by 5 bases and V by 11 bases; bases with no gene match: 10. Written as DNA, the CDR3 is TGCGCCGCCCCGGGGACTAGGATGGAGACCCAGTACTTC. Amino acid sequence: CAAPGTRMETQYF.

A few counts support this clone. The chain combines TRBV7-9 with TRBJ1-2, with TRBD1 as a possible D gene (6 bases). The CDR3 length is 14 residues. The V end was cut by 1 base, the J end by 8 bases, with 14 bases between. Germline loops: CDR1 SEHNR, CDR2 FQNEAQ (reference sequence). The DNA for the CDR3 is TGTGCCAGCAGCTTAGGGACAGCCGTATTGGGCTACACCTTC. Amino acid sequence: CASSLGTAVLGYTF.

This clone occurred once. V and J are TRBV9 and TRBJ1-5; perhaps TRBD1 as D (5 bases). The CDR3 is 15 amino acids. Between the trimmed V and J ends, which lost 3 bases and 0 bases, there was a span of 10 bases. Germline values: CDR1 SGDLS, CDR2 YYNGEE. Here the CDR3 reads CASSGGPDSNQPQHF. In DNA, the CDR3 is TGTGCCAGCAGCGGGGGCCCGGATAGCAATCAGCCCCAGCATTTT. The full variable domain, completed using reference TRBV9 and TRBJ1-5, is DSGVTQTPKHLITATGQRVTLRCSPRSGDLSVYWYQQSLDQGLQFLIQYYNGEERAKGNILERFSAQQFPDLHSELNLSSLELGDSALYFCASSGGPDSNQPQHFGDGTRLSIL.

A remark on this clone: The same CDR3 also results from other DNA sequences found in this sample. This chain links TRBV5-4 with TRBJ2-7; no clear D gene. There are 12 residues in the CDR3. Deletions cut 1 base from V and 1 base from J, with 3 bases between. CDR1 and CDR2 (germline): SGHNT, YYREEE (reference sequence). DNA of the CDR3: TGTGCCAGCAGCTTGCTATCCTACGAGCAGTACTTC. Amino acids: CASSLLSYEQYF.

The V gene is TRBV10-2, the J gene TRBJ1-3; D is uncertain. V dropped 3 bases and J dropped 8 bases, with 11 bases sitting between them. Germline assignment: CDR1 WSHSY and CDR2 SAAADI. The CDR3 runs 13 residues. In nucleotides, the CDR3 is TGCGCCAGCAGTGACCAGGTTATAGACACCATATATTTT. It yields the protein CASSDQVIDTIYF.

V and J are TRBV11-1 and TRBJ2-3; D is possibly TRBD1 (6 bases). V was shortened by 4 bases and J by 5 bases, with 16 bases between the two germline ends. The CDR3 has 15 residues. Germline CDR1 SGHAT, CDR2 FQDESV (reference sequence). CDR3 DNA: TGTGCCAGCAGCTCCCAAGGCAGGGGTGGAGATACGCAGTATTTT. As protein: CASSSQGRGGDTQYF.

The CDR3: CASSQGLGSDTQYF. The CDR3 DNA reads as TGTGCCAGCAGCCAAGGGCTGGGCTCTGACACGCAGTATTTT. V usage is TRBV3-1 (or the pseudogene TRBV3-2) and J usage is TRBJ2-3; the D is unclear. The germline CDR1 and CDR2 sequences are LGHDT and YNNKEL (reference sequence). This CDR3 has 14 amino acids. Trimming stripped 1 base from V and 9 bases from J, with 14 bases between.

The V call is TRBV19, the J call TRBJ1-4; no firm D call. The V gene lost 8 bases and the J gene lost 0 bases, with 13 bases spanning the gap. This CDR3 is built from 15 residues. The germline V gene has CDR1 LNHDA and CDR2 SQIVND (reference sequence). The CDR3 region is CASGSYSATNEKLFF. CDR3 in DNA: TGTGCCAGTGGATCATACAGTGCAACTAATGAAAAACTGTTTTTT. The full variable domain, completed using reference TRBV19 and TRBJ1-4, is DGGITQSPKYLFRKEGQNVTLSCEQNLNHDAMYWYRQDPGQGLRLIYYSQIVNDFQKGDIAEGYSVSREKKESFPLTVTSAQKNPTAFYLCASGSYSATNEKLFFGSGTQLSVL.

V is TRBV5-4 and J is TRBJ2-1; 9 bases map to TRBD2. CDR3 length: 15 amino acids. Germline CDR1 is SGHNT and CDR2 is YYREEE (reference sequence). The trim removed 0 bases at V and 8 bases at J, leaving 6 bases unmatched. The CDR3 region is CASSLAGTSIHEQFF. For the CDR3, the DNA is TGTGCCAGCAGCTTGGCCGGGACTAGCATACATGAGCAGTTCTTC. Full variable domain (outside the CDR3, taken from reference TRBV5-4 and TRBJ2-1): ETGVTQSPTHLIKTRGQQVTLRCSSQSGHNTVSWYQQALGQGPQFIFQYYREEENGRGNFPPRFSGLQFPNYSSELNVNALELDDSALYLCASSLAGTSIHEQFFGPGTRLTVL.

This chain links TRBV5-1 with TRBJ1-1; D is perhaps TRBD1 (6 bases). V dropped 0 bases and J dropped 2 bases, with 11 bases sitting between them. The CDR3 sequence is 15 residues long. CDR1 SGHRS and CDR2 YFSETQ come from the germline V gene. The chain's CDR3 is CASSLGGHGNTEAFF. DNA of the CDR3: TGCGCCAGCAGCTTGGGGGGACACGGAAACACTGAAGCTTTCTTT.

This clone was detected once. V is TRBV29-1 and J is TRBJ1-5, with D maybe TRBD1 (5 bases). V lost 6 bases to trimming and J lost 0 bases, with 18 bases between them. CDR1 is SQVTM, CDR2 ANQGSEA, per germline. The CDR3 runs to 16 residues. CDR3 sequence (DNA): TGCAGCGTAACGGGGCCGGGGGGAGGTAGCAATCAGCCCCAGCATTTT. Translation: CSVTGPGGGSNQPQHF.

V usage is TRBV19 and J usage is TRBJ2-5; D is possibly TRBD2 (6 bases). The germline V and J ends were trimmed by 4 bases and 5 bases, with 14 bases remaining between them. The CDR3 length is 14 residues. CDR1 and CDR2 (germline): LNHDA, SQIVND (reference sequence). CDR3 sequence: CASSTDGRRETQYF. CDR3 sequence (DNA): TGTGCCAGTAGTACGGACGGGAGACGGGAGACCCAGTACTTC.

The chain links TRBV19 to TRBJ1-3; D unresolved. The V end lost 5 bases, the J end lost 0 bases, and 8 bases lay between the germline ends. Germline CDR1 reads LNHDA; CDR2 reads SQIVND (reference sequence). The length of the CDR3 is 14 residues. For the CDR3, the DNA is TGTGCCAGTAGTCACCGGGGCTCTGGAAACACCATATATTTT. This translates into CASSHRGSGNTIYF.

The J gene is TRBJ2-5, the V gene TRBV10-1, with 7 positions matching TRBD2. CDR3 length: 14 residues. The ends lost 4 bases at V and 3 bases at J; junction bases unmatched: 5. Germline assignment: CDR1 WNHNN and CDR2 SYGVQD (reference sequence). The DNA for the CDR3 is TGCGCCAGCAGTGCCAGCGGGGTTGAAGAGACCCAGTACTTC. It encodes CASSASGVEETQYF.

The V and J genes are TRBV6-4 and TRBJ2-3; 9 positions match TRBD2. The CDR3 runs 15 residues. J lost 4 bases, V lost 3 bases, and 5 bases had no gene match. Germline CDR1 MRHNA, CDR2 SNTAGT. Here the CDR3 DNA reads TGTGCCAGCAGTGAATTAGCGGGAGCCCCAGATACGCAGTATTTT. As protein: CASSELAGAPDTQYF.

V usage is TRBV25-1 and J usage is TRBJ2-2; 9 nucleotides match TRBD1. V shed 2 bases and J 4 bases; nucleotides not matched to a gene: 2. Germline lookup yields CDR1 MGHDK and CDR2 SYGVNS. The CDR3 consists of 15 residues. CDR3 bases: TGTGCCAGCAGTGAAACAGGGGGCAGCACCGGGGAGCTGTTTTTT. This sequence encodes CASSETGGSTGELFF.

The gene calls are TRBV19 and TRBJ1-2; a weak D match, TRBD1 (5 bases). This CDR3 is built from 14 residues. Germline V gene data show CDR1 as LNHDA and CDR2 as SQIVND (reference sequence). The V gene lost 7 bases and the J gene lost 5 bases, with 17 bases spanning the gap. In DNA, the CDR3 is TGTGCCAGTAAGCGCGGGGACGGCGGATATGGCTACACCTTC. This gives the protein CASKRGDGGYGYTF.

The rearrangement links TRBV30 to TRBJ2-5; maybe TRBD2 (6 bases). The V end lost 4 bases, the J end lost 4 bases, and 13 bases lay between the germline ends. CDR1 and CDR2 from the germline V gene are GTSNPN and SVGIG (reference sequence). The CDR3 consists of 13 residues. CDR3 sequence: CAWMSSGRETQYF. The CDR3 DNA sequence: TGTGCCTGGATGTCCTCCGGGAGAGAGACCCAGTACTTC.

The V and J genes are TRBV19 and TRBJ1-2; tentative D call: TRBD1 (5 bases). CDR1 and CDR2 from the germline V gene are LNHDA and SQIVND (reference sequence). The CDR3 covers 13 residues. Deletions cut 3 bases from V and 3 bases from J, with 8 bases between. The CDR3 region is CASSMGRDYGYTF. The CDR3 DNA reads TGTGCCAGTAGTATGGGCAGGGACTATGGCTACACCTTC.